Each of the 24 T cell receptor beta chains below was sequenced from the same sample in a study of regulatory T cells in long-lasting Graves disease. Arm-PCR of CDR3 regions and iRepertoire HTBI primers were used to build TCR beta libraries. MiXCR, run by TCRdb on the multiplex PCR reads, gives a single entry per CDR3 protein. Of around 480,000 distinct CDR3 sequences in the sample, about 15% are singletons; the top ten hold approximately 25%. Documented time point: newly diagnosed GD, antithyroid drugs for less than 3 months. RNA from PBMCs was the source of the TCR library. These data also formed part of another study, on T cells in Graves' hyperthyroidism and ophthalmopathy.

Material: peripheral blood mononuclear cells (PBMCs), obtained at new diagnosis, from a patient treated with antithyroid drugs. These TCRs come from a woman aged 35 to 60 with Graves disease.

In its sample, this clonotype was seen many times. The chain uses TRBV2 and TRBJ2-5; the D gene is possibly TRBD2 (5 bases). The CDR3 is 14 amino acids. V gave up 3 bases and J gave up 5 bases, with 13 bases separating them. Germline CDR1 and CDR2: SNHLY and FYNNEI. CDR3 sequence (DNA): TGTGCCAGCAGTGAGTGGGCTAGCAGGGAGACCCAGTACTTC. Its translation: CASSEWASRETQYF.

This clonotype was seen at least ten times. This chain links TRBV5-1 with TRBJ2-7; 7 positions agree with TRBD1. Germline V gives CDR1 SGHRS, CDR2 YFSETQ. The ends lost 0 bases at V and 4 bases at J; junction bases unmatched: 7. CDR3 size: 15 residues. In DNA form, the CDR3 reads TGCGCCAGCAGCTTGGCCGGTACAGGGGATTACGAGCAGTACTTC. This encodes CASSLAGTGDYEQYF.

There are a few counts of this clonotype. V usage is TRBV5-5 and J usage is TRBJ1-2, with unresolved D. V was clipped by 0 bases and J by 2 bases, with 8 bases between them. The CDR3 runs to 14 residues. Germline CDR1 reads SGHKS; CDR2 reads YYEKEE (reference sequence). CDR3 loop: CASSLVRTNYGYTF. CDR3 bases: TGTGCCAGCAGCTTGGTCAGAACGAACTATGGCTACACCTTC.

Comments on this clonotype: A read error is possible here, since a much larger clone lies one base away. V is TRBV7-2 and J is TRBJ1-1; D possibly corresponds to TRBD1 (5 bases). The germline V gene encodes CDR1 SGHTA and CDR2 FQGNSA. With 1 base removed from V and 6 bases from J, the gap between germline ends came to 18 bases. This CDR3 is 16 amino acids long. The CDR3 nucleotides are TGTGCCAGCAGCTTAGTGGTTGGGAGATGGGGCGCTGAAGCTTTCTTT. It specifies CASSLVVGRWGAEAFF.

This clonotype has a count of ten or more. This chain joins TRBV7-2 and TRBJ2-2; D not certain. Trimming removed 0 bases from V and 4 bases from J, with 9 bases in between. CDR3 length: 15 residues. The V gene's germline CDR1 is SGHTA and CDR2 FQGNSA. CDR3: CASSLAPGVTGELFF. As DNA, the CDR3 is TGTGCCAGCAGCTTAGCGCCTGGAGTCACCGGGGAGCTGTTTTTT. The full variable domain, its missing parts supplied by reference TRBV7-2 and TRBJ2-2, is GAGVSQSPSNKVTEKGKDVELRCDPISGHTALYWYRQSLGQGLEFLIYFQGNSAPDKSGLPSDRFSAERTGGSVSTLTIQRTQQEDSAVYLCASSLAPGVTGELFFGEGSRLTVL.

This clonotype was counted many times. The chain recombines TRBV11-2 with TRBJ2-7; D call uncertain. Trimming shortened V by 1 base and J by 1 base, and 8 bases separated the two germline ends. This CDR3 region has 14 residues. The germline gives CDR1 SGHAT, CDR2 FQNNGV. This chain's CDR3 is CASSLGSLSYEQYF. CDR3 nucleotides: TGTGCCAGCAGCTTAGGCAGTTTATCCTACGAGCAGTACTTC.

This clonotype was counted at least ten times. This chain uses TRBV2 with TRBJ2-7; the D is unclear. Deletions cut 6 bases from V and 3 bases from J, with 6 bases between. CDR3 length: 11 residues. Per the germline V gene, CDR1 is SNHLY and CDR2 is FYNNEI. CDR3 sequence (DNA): TGTGCCAGCAGGCAGAGCTACGAGCAGTACTTC. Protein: CASRQSYEQYF.

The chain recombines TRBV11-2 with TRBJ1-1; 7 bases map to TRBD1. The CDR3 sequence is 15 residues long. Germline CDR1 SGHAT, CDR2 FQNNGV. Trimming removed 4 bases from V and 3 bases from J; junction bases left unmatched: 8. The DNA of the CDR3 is TGTGCCAGCAGCTGGGGCCAGGGGGGAGACACTGAAGCTTTCTTT. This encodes CASSWGQGGDTEAFF.

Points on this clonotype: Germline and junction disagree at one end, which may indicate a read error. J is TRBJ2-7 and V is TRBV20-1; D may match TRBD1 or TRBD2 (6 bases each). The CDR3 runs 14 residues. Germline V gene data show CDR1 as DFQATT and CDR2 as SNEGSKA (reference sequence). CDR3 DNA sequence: TGCAGTGCTGGAGAGGAGAGGGGGGCCTACGAGCAGTACTTC. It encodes CSAGEERGAYEQYF.

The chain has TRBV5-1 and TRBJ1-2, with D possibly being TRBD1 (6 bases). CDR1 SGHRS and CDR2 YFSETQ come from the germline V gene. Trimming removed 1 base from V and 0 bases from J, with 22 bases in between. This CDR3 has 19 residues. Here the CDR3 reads CASSLISGAMQISNYGYTF. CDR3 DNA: TGCGCCAGCAGCTTGATTTCGGGGGCAATGCAGATTTCTAACTATGGCTACACCTTC.

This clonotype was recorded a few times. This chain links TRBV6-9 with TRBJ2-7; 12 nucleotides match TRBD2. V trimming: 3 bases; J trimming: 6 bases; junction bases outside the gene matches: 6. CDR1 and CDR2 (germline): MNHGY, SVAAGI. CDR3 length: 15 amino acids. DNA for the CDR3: TGTGCCAGCAGTTACACCGGACTAGCGGGGAGCGAGCAGTACTTC. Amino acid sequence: CASSYTGLAGSEQYF.

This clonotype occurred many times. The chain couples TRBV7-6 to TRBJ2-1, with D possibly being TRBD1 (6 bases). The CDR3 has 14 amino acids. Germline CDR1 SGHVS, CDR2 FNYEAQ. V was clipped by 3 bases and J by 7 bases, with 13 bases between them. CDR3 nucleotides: TGTGCCAGCAGCTTTGGGGGCGCCGGGAATGAGCAGTTCTTC. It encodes CASSFGGAGNEQFF.

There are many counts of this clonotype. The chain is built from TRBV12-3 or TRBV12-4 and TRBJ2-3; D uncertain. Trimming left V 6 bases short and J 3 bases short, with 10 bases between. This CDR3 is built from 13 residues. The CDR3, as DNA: TGTGCCAGCAGATCGAGTGGTACAGATACGCAGTATTTT. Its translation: CASRSSGTDTQYF.

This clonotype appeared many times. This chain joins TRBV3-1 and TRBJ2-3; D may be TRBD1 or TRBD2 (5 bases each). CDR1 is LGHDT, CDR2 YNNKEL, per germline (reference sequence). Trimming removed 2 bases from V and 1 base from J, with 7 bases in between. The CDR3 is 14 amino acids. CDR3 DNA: TGTGCCAGCAGCCAACGGGACGGCACAGATACGCAGTATTTT. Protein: CASSQRDGTDTQYF.

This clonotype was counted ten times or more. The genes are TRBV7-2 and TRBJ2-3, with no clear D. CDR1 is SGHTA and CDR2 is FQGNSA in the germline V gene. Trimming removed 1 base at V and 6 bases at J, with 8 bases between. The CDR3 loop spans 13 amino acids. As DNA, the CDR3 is TGTGCCAGCAGCTTAGTGGGCTCGGATACGCAGTATTTT. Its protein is CASSLVGSDTQYF. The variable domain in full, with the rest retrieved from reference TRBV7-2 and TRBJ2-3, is GAGVSQSPSNKVTEKGKDVELRCDPISGHTALYWYRQSLGQGLEFLIYFQGNSAPDKSGLPSDRFSAERTGGSVSTLTIQRTQQEDSAVYLCASSLVGSDTQYFGPGTRLTVL.

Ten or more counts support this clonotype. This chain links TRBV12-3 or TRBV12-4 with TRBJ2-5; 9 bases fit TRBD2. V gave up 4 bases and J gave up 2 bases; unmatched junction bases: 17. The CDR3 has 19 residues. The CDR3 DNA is TGTGCCAGCAGTTCCCCTACCGCCCCGTTAGCGGGGGATCAAGAGACCCAGTACTTC. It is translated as CASSSPTAPLAGDQETQYF.

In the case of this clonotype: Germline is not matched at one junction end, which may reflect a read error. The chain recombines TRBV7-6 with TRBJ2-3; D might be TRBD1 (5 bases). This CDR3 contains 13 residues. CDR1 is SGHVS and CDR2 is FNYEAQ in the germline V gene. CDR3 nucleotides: TGTGCCAGCAGCACGGACGGAACAGGTACGCAGTATTTT. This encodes CASSTDGTGTQYF.

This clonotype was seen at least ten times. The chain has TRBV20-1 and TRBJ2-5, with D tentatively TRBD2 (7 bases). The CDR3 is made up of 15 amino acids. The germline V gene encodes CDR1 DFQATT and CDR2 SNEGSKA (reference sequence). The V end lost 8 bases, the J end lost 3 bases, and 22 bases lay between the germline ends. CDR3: CSPRGSSGVEETQYF. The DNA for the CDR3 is TGCAGTCCGCGGGGGAGTTCAGGGGTCGAAGAGACCCAGTACTTC.

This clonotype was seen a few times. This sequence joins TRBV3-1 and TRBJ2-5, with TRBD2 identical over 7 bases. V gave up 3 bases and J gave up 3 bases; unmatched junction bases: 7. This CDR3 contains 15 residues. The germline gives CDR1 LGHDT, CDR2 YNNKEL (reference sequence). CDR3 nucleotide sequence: TGTGCCAGCAGCCACCTAGCGGCACGCGAAGAGACCCAGTACTTC. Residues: CASSHLAAREETQYF.

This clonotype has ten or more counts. The CDR3 DNA sequence: TGTGCCAGCAGCCCCTCCACAGGTCCCCACACTGAAGCTTTCTTT. Residues: CASSPSTGPHTEAFF. The chain is built from TRBV5-6 and TRBJ1-1, with D possibly being TRBD1 (5 bases). Germline lookup yields CDR1 SGHDT and CDR2 YYEEEE. The CDR3 is 15 residues long. V lost 4 bases to trimming and J lost 3 bases, with 16 bases between them.

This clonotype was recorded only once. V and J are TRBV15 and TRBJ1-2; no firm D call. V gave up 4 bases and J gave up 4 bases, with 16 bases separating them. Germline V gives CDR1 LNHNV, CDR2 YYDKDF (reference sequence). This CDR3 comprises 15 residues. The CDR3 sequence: CATSTLWGEPYGYTF. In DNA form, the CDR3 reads TGTGCCACCAGCACACTTTGGGGAGAACCCTATGGCTACACCTTC.

CDR3 loop: CASSKSGGAYEQFF. In nucleotides, the CDR3 is TGTGCCAGTAGTAAAAGCGGGGGGGCCTATGAGCAGTTCTTC. V and J are TRBV19 and TRBJ2-1, with 10 positions matching TRBD2. Per germline, CDR1 LNHDA and CDR2 SQIVND (reference sequence). Germline trimming cut 4 bases from V and 8 bases from J; bases unmatched to any gene: 5. This CDR3 has 14 residues.

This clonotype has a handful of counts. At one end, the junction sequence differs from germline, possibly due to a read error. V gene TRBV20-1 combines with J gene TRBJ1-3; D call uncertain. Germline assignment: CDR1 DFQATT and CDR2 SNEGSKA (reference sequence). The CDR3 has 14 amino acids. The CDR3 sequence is CSATTDYSVNTIYF. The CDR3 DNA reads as TGCAGTGCTACCACTGATTACTCTGTAAACACCATATATTTT.

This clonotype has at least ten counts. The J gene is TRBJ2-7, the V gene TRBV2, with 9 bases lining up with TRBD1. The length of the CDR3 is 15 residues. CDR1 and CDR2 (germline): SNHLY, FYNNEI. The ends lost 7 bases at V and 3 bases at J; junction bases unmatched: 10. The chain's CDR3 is CASNPTGGISYEQYF. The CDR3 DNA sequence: TGTGCCAGCAACCCTACAGGGGGCATAAGCTACGAGCAGTACTTC.